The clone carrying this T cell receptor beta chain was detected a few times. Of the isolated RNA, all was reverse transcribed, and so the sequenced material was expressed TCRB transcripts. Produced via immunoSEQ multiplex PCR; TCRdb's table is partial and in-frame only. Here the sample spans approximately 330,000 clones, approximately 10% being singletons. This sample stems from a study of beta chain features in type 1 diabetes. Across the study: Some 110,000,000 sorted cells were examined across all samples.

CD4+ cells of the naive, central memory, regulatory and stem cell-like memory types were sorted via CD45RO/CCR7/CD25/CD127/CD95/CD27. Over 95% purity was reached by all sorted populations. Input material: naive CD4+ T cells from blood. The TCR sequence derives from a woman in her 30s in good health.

CDR3 DNA sequence: TGCAGCGTTGGAGGAGGGACTAGCGGGAGCCCCACCGAGCAGTACTTC. It translates to CSVGGGTSGSPTEQYF. This chain connects TRBV29-1 to TRBJ2-7; 14 bases are a match to TRBD2. V shed 4 bases and J 6 bases; nucleotides not matched to a gene: 11. The CDR3 is 16 amino acids. Per the germline V gene, CDR1 is SQVTM and CDR2 is ANQGSEA.